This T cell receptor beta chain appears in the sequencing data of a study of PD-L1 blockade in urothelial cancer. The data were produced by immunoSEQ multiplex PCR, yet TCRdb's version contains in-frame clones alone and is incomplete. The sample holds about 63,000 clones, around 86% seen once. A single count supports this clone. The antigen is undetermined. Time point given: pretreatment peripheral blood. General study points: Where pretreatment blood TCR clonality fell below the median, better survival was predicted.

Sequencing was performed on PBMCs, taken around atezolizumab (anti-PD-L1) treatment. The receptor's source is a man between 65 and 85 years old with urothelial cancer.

The CDR3 DNA is TGTGCCAGCAGTGCCCAGGGGGCATCTGGGGCCAACGTCCTGACTTTC. It yields the protein CASSAQGASGANVLTF. The V and J genes are TRBV6-4 and TRBJ2-6; 8 nucleotides match TRBD1. Germline V gene lookup returns CDR1 MRHNA and CDR2 SNTAGT. V trimming: 4 bases; J trimming: 1 base; junction bases outside the gene matches: 3. The CDR3 covers 16 residues.